These 6 T cell receptor beta chains originate from one sample sequenced in a study of human T cells and chemical hapten exposure. TCRdb redid the calling of the 5' RACE reads with MiXCR, one entry per CDR3 protein. The repertoire holds approximately 110,000 distinct CDR3 sequences, with 15% to 20% as singletons. Whole blood that had not been fractionated was the source of extracted total RNA. All receptors come from a human donor in good health.

This clonotype was counted a few times. This chain links TRBV30 with TRBJ2-1; D gene unclear. CDR1 is GTSNPN and CDR2 is SVGIG in the germline V gene (reference sequence). V lost 5 bases to trimming and J lost 8 bases, with 19 bases between them. This CDR3 has 14 amino acids. CDR3 sequence (DNA): TGTGCCTGGGGGCCTGGAGCGAATTATGATGAGCAGTTCTTC. This codes for CAWGPGANYDEQFF.

This rearrangement joins TRBV11-2 to TRBJ2-1; D remains unclear. Per the germline V gene, CDR1 is SGHAT and CDR2 is FQNNGV. This CDR3 spans 13 amino acids. Trimming pared 2 bases from V and 5 bases from J, leaving 7 bases between. The CDR3 protein is CASSLRTDNEQFF. The CDR3 coding sequence is TGTGCCAGCAGCTTAAGGACGGACAATGAGCAGTTCTTC.

The chain is built from TRBV6-5 and TRBJ1-1, with 10 bases that match TRBD1. This CDR3 has 17 amino acids. The J segment lost 7 bases and the V segment lost 0 bases, leaving 11 bases of the junction unmatched. The germline CDR1 and CDR2 sequences are MNHEY and SVGAGI. CDR3 region: CASSYSTGTGERYEAFF. CDR3 in DNA: TGTGCCAGCAGTTACTCGACCGGGACAGGGGAAAGGTATGAAGCTTTCTTT.

Only a few counts were recorded for this clonotype. The chain links TRBV18 to TRBJ2-4; D is uncertain. V lost 3 bases and J lost 0, with 6 bases in between. Germline CDR1 and CDR2: KGHSH and LQKENI. The CDR3 consists of 14 residues. As DNA, the CDR3 is TGTGCCAGCTCACCGGACCTAGCCAAAAACATTCAGTACTTC. It codes for CASSPDLAKNIQYF.

In this sample, this clonotype turned up a few times. V gene TRBV3-1 combines with J gene TRBJ2-1; D tentatively fits TRBD1 or TRBD2 (5 bases each). Trimming shortened V by 0 bases and J by 0 bases, and 18 bases separated the two germline ends. Germline CDR1 is LGHDT and CDR2 is YNNKEL (reference sequence). CDR3 length: 19 residues. The CDR3 DNA reads as TGTGCCAGCAGCCAAGAATTCCGTTGGGACCTAAGCTCCTACAATGAGCAGTTCTTC. It is translated as CASSQEFRWDLSSYNEQFF.

The CDR3 sequence: CASRKMGDEQYF. In DNA form, the CDR3 reads TGTGCCAGCAGGAAAATGGGGGACGAGCAGTACTTC. The chain carries TRBV12-3 or TRBV12-4 and TRBJ2-7; either TRBD1 or TRBD2 may fit D (5 bases each). The germline V and J ends were trimmed by 6 bases and 5 bases, with 11 bases remaining between them. The CDR3 extends over 12 amino acids.